Presented here are 3 T cell receptor beta chains from one specimen sequenced in a study of blood T cell repertoires in COVID-19. Data came from immunoSEQ multiplex PCR; TCRdb stores just in-frame clones and leaves some out. This sample has approximately 220,000 clones, with 85% to 90% found just once. The sequenced sample consisted of peripheral blood. The receptors here all came from a man aged 55 to 69 who had recovered from COVID-19.

V and J are TRBV5-1 and TRBJ2-1, with D perhaps TRBD1 (6 bases). The CDR3 length is 15 residues. Trimming stripped 3 bases from V and 0 bases from J, with 10 bases between. Germline CDR1 SGHRS, CDR2 YFSETQ. The CDR3 bases are TGCGCCAGCAGCTCCCCGACAGGCTCCTACAATGAGCAGTTCTTC. Protein: CASSSPTGSYNEQFF.

This clone was recorded once. The chain carries TRBV5-1 and TRBJ2-5; the match to TRBD2 covers 11 bases. The germline V gene has CDR1 SGHRS and CDR2 YFSETQ. V dropped 0 bases and J dropped 4; count of bases not matched to a gene: 2. The CDR3 has 15 residues. In nucleotides, the CDR3 is TGCGCCAGCAGCTTGGGGCTAGCGGGAGGAGAGACCCAGTACTTC. Residues: CASSLGLAGGETQYF.

CDR3 region: CASSPGLDFSYEQYF. The CDR3 DNA reads TGTGCCAGCTCACCTGGACTCGACTTTTCCTACGAGCAGTACTTC. The gene calls are TRBV18 and TRBJ2-7; the D gene is possibly TRBD2 (5 bases). Germline CDR1 reads KGHSH; CDR2 reads LQKENI. V was shortened by 3 bases and J by 1 base, with 13 bases between the two germline ends. The CDR3 sequence is 15 residues long.